The 16 T cell receptor beta chains listed next were all sequenced from one sample in a study of blood T cell repertoires in COVID-19. Sequencing was performed with immunoSEQ multiplex PCR; in TCRdb, only in-frame clones are kept and a portion is missing. Seen here are approximately 50,000 clones, 85% to 95% observed once, and the top ten hold 4.6%. Sequencing was done on a sample of peripheral blood. The origin of the receptors is a man in his forties or fifties with active COVID-19.

This chain connects TRBV7-2 to TRBJ2-3; 11 positions match TRBD2. V trimming: 1 base; J trimming: 3 bases; junction bases outside the gene matches: 0. The CDR3 sequence is 15 residues long. CDR1 is SGHTA, CDR2 FQGNSA, per germline. The CDR3 nucleotides are TGTGCCAGCAGCTTAGGACTAGCGGGGACAGATACGCAGTATTTT. Protein: CASSLGLAGTDTQYF.

The CDR3, as DNA: TGTGCCAGTAGTCCATCAGGGGGCGCAGAGACCCAGTACTTC. Its protein product is CASSPSGGAETQYF. The V and J genes are TRBV19 and TRBJ2-5; 8 bases align to TRBD1. The CDR3 length is 14 residues. The trim removed 5 bases at V and 4 bases at J, leaving 6 bases unmatched. Germline CDR1 is LNHDA and CDR2 is SQIVND (reference sequence).

The gene calls are TRBV11-2 and TRBJ2-7; D gene uncertain. The germline CDR1 and CDR2 sequences are SGHAT and FQNNGV. This CDR3 has 12 residues. V lost 0 bases, J lost 4 bases, and 4 bases lay in between. DNA for the CDR3: TGTGCCAGCAGCTTAGATGCGTACGAGCAGTACTTC. Translating gives CASSLDAYEQYF.

A single count supports this clone. The rearrangement links TRBV5-4 to TRBJ2-2; a weak D match, TRBD1 (6 bases). V was trimmed by 4 bases and J by 1 base, leaving 20 bases between them. CDR3 size: 18 residues. CDR1 is SGHNT, CDR2 YYREEE, per germline (reference sequence). Written as DNA, the CDR3 is TGTGCCAGCAGCCCAGAACTAAGGACAGACCAGAACACCGGGGAGCTGTTTTTT. Amino acid sequence: CASSPELRTDQNTGELFF.

The chain combines TRBV11-2 with TRBJ2-1; perhaps TRBD1 as D (5 bases). This CDR3 comprises 13 residues. With 4 bases removed from V and 10 bases from J, the gap between germline ends came to 14 bases. Germline lookup yields CDR1 SGHAT and CDR2 FQNNGV. The DNA of the CDR3 is TGTGCCAGCAGCTCACAAGGGGTTGGGGAGCAGTTCTTC. Translated, it gives CASSSQGVGEQFF.

The chain uses TRBV5-6 and TRBJ2-2, with 10 bases aligning to TRBD1. With V trimmed by 4 bases and J by 5 bases, 5 bases remained unmatched. The CDR3 is made up of 15 amino acids. CDR1 SGHDT and CDR2 YYEEEE come from the germline V gene. The DNA for the CDR3 is TGTGCCAGCAGCCAGACAGGGGGCAGGACCGGGGAGCTGTTTTTT. Amino acids: CASSQTGGRTGELFF.

This clone appeared once. This chain joins TRBV4-1 and TRBJ1-2; D uncertain. The CDR3 runs 17 residues. Trimming shortened V by 3 bases and J by 3 bases, and 20 bases separated the two germline ends. Germline CDR1 MGHRA, CDR2 YSYEKL. The CDR3 reads CASSHPIKGGLDYGYTF. CDR3 nucleotide sequence: TGCGCCAGCAGCCATCCCATTAAAGGAGGTCTAGACTATGGCTACACCTTC.

The chain combines TRBV9 with TRBJ2-3; 11 nucleotides line up with TRBD2. Per germline, CDR1 SGDLS and CDR2 YYNGEE. The CDR3 contains 16 residues. Unmatched junction bases numbered 6, after V lost 3 bases and J lost 3 bases. CDR3 loop: CASSAFLAGGTDTQYF. The CDR3 coding sequence is TGTGCCAGCAGCGCGTTTCTAGCGGGGGGTACAGATACGCAGTATTTT.

This sequence joins TRBV5-4 and TRBJ2-7, with 11 bases lining up with TRBD2. Per the germline V gene, CDR1 is SGHNT and CDR2 is YYREEE (reference sequence). Trimming cost V 2 bases and J 5 bases; bases outside gene matches: 3. CDR3 length: 14 amino acids. CDR3 nucleotide sequence: TGTGCCAGCAGCTTTAAACTAGCGGGAGACGAGCAGTACTTC. It specifies CASSFKLAGDEQYF.

The CDR3 loop is CASSPQSAEAFF. DNA for the CDR3: TGTGCCAGCTCACCACAGAGCGCCGAAGCTTTCTTT. The chain recombines TRBV18 with TRBJ1-1, with no clear D. The germline V gene has CDR1 KGHSH and CDR2 LQKENI. V gave up 1 base and J gave up 8 bases, with 8 bases separating them. The CDR3 extends over 12 amino acids. Drawing the rest from reference TRBV18 and TRBJ1-1, the complete variable domain is NAGVMQNPRHLVRRRGQEARLRCSPMKGHSHVYWYRQLPEEGLKFMVYLQKENIIDESGMPKERFSAEFPKEGPSILRIQQVVRGDSAAYFCASSPQSAEAFFGQGTRLTVV.

The gene calls are TRBV18 and TRBJ1-2; 11 nucleotides align to TRBD1. The CDR3 totals 15 residues. CDR1 is KGHSH, CDR2 LQKENI, per germline. V lost 1 base, J lost 6 bases, and 4 bases stayed unmatched. This CDR3 reads CASSPRDRGGHGYTF. The CDR3 DNA is TGTGCCAGCTCACCACGGGACAGGGGGGGGCATGGCTACACCTTC.

The chain recombines TRBV5-4 with TRBJ2-7, with D unresolved. Germline CDR1 reads SGHNT; CDR2 reads YYREEE (reference sequence). This CDR3 has 13 amino acids. The V end was cut by 0 bases, the J end by 0 bases, with 4 bases between. The CDR3 coding sequence is TGTGCCAGCAGCTTGGGGAGCTCCTACGAGCAGTACTTC. Amino acids: CASSLGSSYEQYF. The full variable domain, rest sourced from reference TRBV5-4 and TRBJ2-7, is ETGVTQSPTHLIKTRGQQVTLRCSSQSGHNTVSWYQQALGQGPQFIFQYYREEENGRGNFPPRFSGLQFPNYSSELNVNALELDDSALYLCASSLGSSYEQYFGPGTRLTVT.

The J gene is TRBJ2-7, the V gene TRBV23-1; TRBD1 matches 9 bases. TRBV23-1 counts as an open reading frame of uncertain function. Trimming cost V 0 bases and J 2 bases; bases outside gene matches: 11. The length of the CDR3 is 18 residues. The CDR3 DNA follows: TGCGCCAGCAGTCAATCCTCCCTTTCTCGGGACAGGGCCTACGAGCAGTACTTC. Protein: CASSQSSLSRDRAYEQYF.

The chain recombines TRBV4-3 with TRBJ1-2, with no clear D. V shed 0 bases and J shed 10 bases, with 18 bases lying between them. Germline V gene sequence: CDR1 LGHNA, CDR2 YSLEER. The length of the CDR3 is 15 residues. The CDR3 DNA follows: TGCGCCAGCAGCCAAGAACTCACACTTCAGGAAGACTACACCTTC. This encodes CASSQELTLQEDYTF.

This chain uses TRBV6-1 with TRBJ2-1; a possible D gene is TRBD2 (6 bases). CDR1 and CDR2 from the germline V gene are MNHNS and SASEGT. The V and J ends lost 0 bases and 7 bases respectively, with 7 bases between them. The CDR3 totals 13 residues. CDR3 sequence (DNA): TGTGCCAGCAGTGAAGCACGGGGGAATGAGCAGTTCTTC. Protein product: CASSEARGNEQFF.

The rearrangement joins TRBV6-2 or TRBV6-3 to TRBJ2-2, with D maybe TRBD1 (6 bases). The V end lost 1 base, the J end lost 5 bases, and 8 bases lay between the germline ends. CDR1 is MNHEY and CDR2 is SVGEGT in the germline V gene. The CDR3 is 14 amino acids. CDR3 in amino acids: CASSYFRGTGELFF. The DNA of the CDR3 is TGTGCCAGCAGTTACTTCAGGGGTACCGGGGAGCTGTTTTTT.